The 2 T cell receptor delta chains in this list originate from one sample, sequenced in a study of Vδ1+ human thymocytes. Extracted RNA was reverse transcribed into cDNA. Multiplex PCR used pooled V-gene forward primers and a constant-region reverse primer to amplify CDR3s. TCRdb re-called the multiplex PCR reads using CATT. Among around 60,000 delta-chain clones, about 14% were seen once, and the ten largest hold 0.39%. Whole-study results and caveats: Thymic TRG and TRD repertoires appeared highly polyclonal, with Gaussian CDR3 length distributions.

No antigen is known for these receptors. Sequences were obtained from Vdelta1+ gamma-delta thymocytes from the thymus. Subset denoted: FACS-sorted CD3+ TCRalphabeta- TCRVdelta1+ TCRVdelta2- thymocytes. These receptors were obtained from a girl under three years old who had congenital heart surgery.

The chain carries TRDV1 and TRDJ1; 12 nucleotides agree with TRDD3. Trimming removed 0 bases from V and 10 bases from J; junction bases left unmatched: 12. This CDR3 has 17 amino acids. Germline lookup yields CDR1 TSWWSYY and CDR2 QGS. The CDR3 region is CALGELSPSGGYERLIF. In nucleotides, the CDR3 is TGTGCTCTTGGGGAACTTTCACCTTCTGGGGGATACGAGAGACTCATCTTT.

This clone was observed a handful of times. The V and J genes are TRDV1 and TRDJ1; 7 positions match TRDD3. The CDR3 is made up of 16 amino acids. V shed 0 bases, J shed 0 bases, and the junction held 4 bases outside the gene matches. CDR1 is TSWWSYY and CDR2 is QGS in the germline V gene. The CDR3 reads CALGELGDDYTDKLIF. CDR3 nucleotides: TGTGCTCTTGGGGAACTGGGGGATGACTACACCGATAAACTCATCTTT.